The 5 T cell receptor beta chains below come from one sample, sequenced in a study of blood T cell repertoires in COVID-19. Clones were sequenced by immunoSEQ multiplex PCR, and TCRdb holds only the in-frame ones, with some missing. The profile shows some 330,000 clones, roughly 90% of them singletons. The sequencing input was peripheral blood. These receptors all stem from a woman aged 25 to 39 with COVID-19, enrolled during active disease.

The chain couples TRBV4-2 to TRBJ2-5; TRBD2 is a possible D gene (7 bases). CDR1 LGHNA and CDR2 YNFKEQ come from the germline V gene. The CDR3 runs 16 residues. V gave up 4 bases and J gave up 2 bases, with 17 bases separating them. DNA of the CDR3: TGTGCCAGCAGCCTAGGGGGGGGCCCGTCACAAGAGACCCAGTACTTC. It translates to CASSLGGGPSQETQYF.

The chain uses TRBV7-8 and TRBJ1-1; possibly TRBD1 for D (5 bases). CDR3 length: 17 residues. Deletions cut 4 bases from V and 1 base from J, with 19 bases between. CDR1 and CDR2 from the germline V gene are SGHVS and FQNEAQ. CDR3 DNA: TGTGCCAGCAGCTCCCTATCCCCGGGGGAAAGGAACACTGAAGCTTTCTTT. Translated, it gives CASSSLSPGERNTEAFF.

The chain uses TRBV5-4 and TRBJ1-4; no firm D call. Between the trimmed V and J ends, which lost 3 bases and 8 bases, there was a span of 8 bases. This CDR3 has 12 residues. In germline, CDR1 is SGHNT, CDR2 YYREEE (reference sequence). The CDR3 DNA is TGTGCCAGCAGCTCGCCGGGGGAAAAACTGTTTTTT. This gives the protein CASSSPGEKLFF. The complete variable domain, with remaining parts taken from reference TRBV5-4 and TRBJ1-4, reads ETGVTQSPTHLIKTRGQQVTLRCSSQSGHNTVSWYQQALGQGPQFIFQYYREEENGRGNFPPRFSGLQFPNYSSELNVNALELDDSALYLCASSSPGEKLFFGSGTQLSVL.

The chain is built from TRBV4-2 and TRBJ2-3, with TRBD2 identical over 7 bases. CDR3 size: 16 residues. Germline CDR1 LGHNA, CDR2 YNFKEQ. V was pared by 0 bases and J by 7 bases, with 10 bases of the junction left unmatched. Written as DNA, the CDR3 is TGTGCCAGCAGCCAAGATGCTAGCGGCGGTGGGAATACGCAGTATTTT. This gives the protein CASSQDASGGGNTQYF.

CDR3 amino acids: CASSETLGTHYSNQPQHF. CDR3 DNA: TGTGCCAGCAGTGAAACCCTCGGGACACATTATAGCAATCAGCCCCAGCATTTT. The V gene is TRBV2, the J gene TRBJ1-5, with D perhaps matching TRBD1 (6 bases). From germline, CDR1 is SNHLY and CDR2 FYNNEI. Trimming shortened V by 2 bases and J by 0 bases, and 17 bases separated the two germline ends. The CDR3 runs to 18 residues.